One and the same sample provided the 32 T cell receptor beta chains below, sequenced in a study of vaccination effects on CD4 cells after COVID-19. Antigen-specific CD4+ T cells were expanded (with viral peptide pools) by the ViraFEST assay ahead of sequencing. Following a 10-day culture, CD4+ T cells were purified. Two doses of BNT162b2 or mRNA-1273 vaccine were administered to participants. Libraries were prepared by immunoSEQ multiplex PCR; TCRdb keeps only in-frame clonotypes and omits some of them. The table has roughly 70,000 clones, around 70% seen once; the top ten hold 1.5% to 1.9%. Antigens of these TCRs are unknown. Source: CD4+ T cells from PBMCs cultured with HCoV-229E spike peptides, taken after COVID-19 vaccination. Receptors originate from a human donor who received a COVID-19 vaccine.

CDR3 loop: CASSPYLGPTYEQYV. The DNA of the CDR3 is TGTGCCAGCAGTCCCTACCTGGGGCCGACCTACGAGCAGTACGTC. The chain uses TRBV6-5 and TRBJ2-7; TRBD1 might be the D (5 bases). CDR3 length: 15 residues. V was clipped by 5 bases and J by 2 bases, with 16 bases between them. Germline values: CDR1 MNHEY, CDR2 SVGAGI.

V is TRBV6-1 and J is TRBJ2-2; D is unresolved. The CDR3 length is 12 residues. Trimming shortened V by 3 bases and J by 6 bases, and 5 bases separated the two germline ends. Germline V CDR1 and CDR2: MNHNS, SASEGT. CDR3: CASSDISGELFF. The CDR3, as DNA: TGTGCCAGCAGTGATATATCCGGGGAGCTGTTTTTT.

The chain uses TRBV15 and TRBJ2-7; perhaps TRBD2 as D (5 bases). Trimming cost V 5 bases and J 5 bases, with 10 bases left between them. The CDR3 has 12 amino acids. CDR1 is LNHNV and CDR2 is YYDKDF in the germline V gene (reference sequence). As DNA, the CDR3 is TGTGCCACCAGCGACTATGGGAACGAGCAGTACGTC. Amino acids: CATSDYGNEQYV.

The CDR3 nucleotides are TGCGCCAGCAGCCCAGGACCGAGCTATGGCTACACCTTC. Its translation is CASSPGPSYGYTF. V is TRBV5-1 and J is TRBJ1-2; D remains ambiguous. Trimming left V 4 bases short and J 4 bases short, with 11 bases between. The CDR3 runs 13 residues. CDR1 and CDR2 from the germline V gene are SGHRS and YFSETQ.

The chain employs TRBV4-1 and TRBJ2-1, with D maybe TRBD2 (6 bases). V was pared by 0 bases and J by 7 bases, with 16 bases between. Germline V gives CDR1 MGHRA, CDR2 YSYEKL. CDR3 length: 16 residues. The CDR3 DNA follows: TGCGCCAGCAGCCAAGATGGAAGACTAGGAGTTAATGAGCAGTTCTTC. Amino acids: CASSQDGRLGVNEQFF.

This chain links TRBV3-1 (or the pseudogene TRBV3-2) with TRBJ1-1; the match to TRBD1 covers 7 bases. This CDR3 contains 13 residues. The ends lost 5 bases at V and 7 bases at J; junction bases unmatched: 7. CDR1 and CDR2 from the germline V gene are LGHDT and YNNKEL (reference sequence). In DNA form, the CDR3 reads TGTGCCAGCAGCAGGAGGGGGCCAGGTGAAGCTTTCTTT. Translation gives CASSRRGPGEAFF.

The chain links TRBV18 to TRBJ1-5, with TRBD1 identical over 8 bases. CDR3 size: 19 residues. The V gene's germline CDR1 is KGHSH and CDR2 LQKENI. After removal of 3 bases from V and 5 bases from J, the junction contained 18 bases not matched to a gene. The CDR3 coding sequence is TGTGCCAGCTCACCTCCACAAGGACAGGGCGAAAGGCTCGATCAGCCCCAGCATTTT. Translation gives CASSPPQGQGERLDQPQHF. Based on the CDR3 plus reference TRBV18 and TRBJ1-5, the full variable domain is NAGVMQNPRHLVRRRGQEARLRCSPMKGHSHVYWYRQLPEEGLKFMVYLQKENIIDESGMPKERFSAEFPKEGPSILRIQQVVRGDSAAYFCASSPPQGQGERLDQPQHFGDGTRLSIL.

The rearrangement uses TRBV10-2 and TRBJ2-1, with TRBD1 matching 8 bases. Germline CDR1 and CDR2: WSHSY and SAAADI. The CDR3 is 14 amino acids. Trimming removed 4 bases from V and 6 bases from J; junction bases left unmatched: 5. CDR3 in amino acids: CASSARTGGNEQFF. As DNA, the CDR3 is TGCGCCAGCAGTGCCCGAACAGGGGGCAATGAGCAGTTCTTC.

The chain couples TRBV6-5 to TRBJ1-6; D gene ambiguous. Germline CDR1 and CDR2: MNHEY and SVGAGI. There are 15 residues in the CDR3. Between the trimmed V and J ends, which lost 6 bases and 2 bases, there was a span of 11 bases. CDR3 sequence reads: CASSRETAYNSPLHF. In DNA, the CDR3 is TGTGCCAGCAGCCGAGAGACGGCCTATAATTCACCCCTCCACTTT.

J is TRBJ1-2 and V is TRBV18, with D perhaps TRBD1 (5 bases). Trimming removed 4 bases at V and 5 bases at J, with 14 bases between. CDR3 size: 14 residues. The germline gives CDR1 KGHSH, CDR2 LQKENI. This CDR3 reads CASSRPGGNYGYTF. Here the CDR3 DNA reads TGTGCCAGCTCACGCCCGGGGGGAAATTATGGCTACACCTTC.

V and J are TRBV7-8 and TRBJ2-2; 8 nucleotides align to TRBD1. The length of the CDR3 is 15 residues. The J segment lost 8 bases and the V segment lost 5 bases, leaving 10 bases of the junction unmatched. Germline assignment: CDR1 SGHVS and CDR2 FQNEAQ. DNA of the CDR3: TGTGCCAGCAGCCCAGACAGGGGTACGGTAGGGGAGCTGTTTTTT. This encodes CASSPDRGTVGELFF.

This clone was detected only a few times. V and J are TRBV5-8 and TRBJ2-3, with 9 nucleotides matching TRBD2. Per the germline V gene, CDR1 is SGHTS and CDR2 is YDEGEE. The V gene end was trimmed by 7 bases and the J gene end by 0 bases; junction bases not matched to a gene: 15. The CDR3 spans 18 residues. The chain's CDR3 is CASPQGLAGFSSTDTQYF. CDR3 bases: TGTGCCAGCCCCCAGGGGCTAGCGGGGTTTTCTAGCACAGATACGCAGTATTTT.

The V gene is TRBV3-1 (or the pseudogene TRBV3-2), the J gene TRBJ1-1; maybe TRBD1 (6 bases). Looked up from germline, CDR1 is LGHDT and CDR2 is YNNKEL (reference sequence). Between the trimmed V and J ends, which lost 2 bases and 8 bases, there was a span of 15 bases. The CDR3 consists of 14 residues. This CDR3 is CASSQSTPGTEAFF. The CDR3 DNA reads TGTGCCAGCAGCCAATCCACGCCAGGGACAGAAGCTTTCTTT.

The chain links TRBV5-6 to TRBJ1-1; 7 bases map to TRBD1. This CDR3 has 16 amino acids. J was trimmed by 6 bases and V by 2 bases; bases with no gene match: 13. CDR1 and CDR2 (germline): SGHDT, YYEEEE. The CDR3 nucleotides are TGTGCCAGCAGCTTACTCCACAGGGGAACGGTACCTGAAGCTTTCTTT. It encodes CASSLLHRGTVPEAFF. Full variable domain (remainder filled in from reference TRBV5-6 and TRBJ1-1): DAGVTQSPTHLIKTRGQQVTLRCSPKSGHDTVSWYQQALGQGPQFIFQYYEEEERQRGNFPDRFSGHQFPNYSSELNVNALLLGDSALYLCASSLLHRGTVPEAFFGQGTRLTVV.

Only a few counts were recorded for this clone. The rearrangement joins TRBV3-1 (or the pseudogene TRBV3-2) to TRBJ1-1; D remains ambiguous. CDR3 size: 13 residues. V lost 6 bases and J lost 3, with 11 bases in between. From germline, CDR1 is LGHDT and CDR2 YNNKEL (reference sequence). The CDR3 here is CASRRLAYTEAFF. DNA of the CDR3: TGTGCCAGCAGGAGACTGGCGTACACTGAAGCTTTCTTT.

The rearrangement joins TRBV10-3 to TRBJ2-2, with 10 positions matching TRBD2. CDR1 ENHRY and CDR2 SYGVKD come from the germline V gene. The V segment lost 2 bases and the J segment 7 bases; nucleotides outside the gene matches: 10. The CDR3 has 17 residues. The CDR3 coding sequence is TGTGCCATCAGTGAGGAAATAGCGGGGGGAATTGACGGGGAGCTGTTTTTT. This translates into CAISEEIAGGIDGELFF.

This clone has just a few counts. The CDR3 nucleotides are TGTGCCAGCAGAGCTACCGGGACACCACCAAATCAGCCCCAGCATTTT. This gives the protein CASRATGTPPNQPQHF. The chain links TRBV2 to TRBJ1-5; D may be TRBD1 (6 bases). Germline CDR1 and CDR2: SNHLY and FYNNEI. V lost 6 bases and J 4 bases, leaving 19 bases between the germline ends. This CDR3 region has 16 residues.

J is TRBJ2-5 and V is TRBV6-5, with TRBD1 matching over 7 bases. V shed 11 bases and J 5 bases; nucleotides not matched to a gene: 14. The CDR3 is 14 amino acids. Germline loops: CDR1 MNHEY, CDR2 SVGAGI. This chain's CDR3 is CAGQVRGRRETQYF. Here the CDR3 DNA reads TGTGCCGGACAGGTTAGAGGGCGCCGGGAGACCCAGTACTTC.

The chain joins TRBV5-1 to TRBJ2-7; 8 bases line up with TRBD1. V gave up 4 bases and J gave up 6 bases; unmatched junction bases: 3. Germline values: CDR1 SGHRS, CDR2 YFSETQ. This CDR3 spans 12 amino acids. Here the CDR3 reads CASSPTGAEQYV. The CDR3 bases are TGCGCCAGCAGCCCGACAGGGGCCGAGCAGTACGTC.

This chain joins TRBV23-1 and TRBJ1-2; 9 nucleotides match TRBD1. TRBV23-1 is an ORF for which the function is uncertain. The CDR3 loop spans 14 amino acids. The J segment lost 3 bases and the V segment lost 3 bases, leaving 2 bases of the junction unmatched. CDR3 in amino acids: CASSHRDRDYGYTF. The CDR3 DNA is TGCGCCAGCAGTCACCGGGACAGGGACTATGGCTACACCTTC.

This rearrangement joins TRBV28 to TRBJ1-5; weak D call: TRBD1 (6 bases). Trimming removed 5 bases from V and 5 bases from J, with 13 bases in between. The CDR3 runs to 14 residues. Germline V gives CDR1 MDHEN, CDR2 SYDVKM. The CDR3 reads CASSKQGRDQPQHF. The CDR3, as DNA: TGTGCCAGCAGTAAACAGGGTAGGGATCAGCCCCAGCATTTT.

This clone appeared a few times. This chain connects TRBV27 to TRBJ1-5; D call uncertain. V lost 6 bases, J lost 0 bases, and 12 bases lay in between. This CDR3 has 15 amino acids. Looked up from germline, CDR1 is MNHEY and CDR2 is SMNVEV (reference sequence). For the CDR3, the DNA is TGTGCCAGCAGCGCTAAAGTACATAGCAATCAGCCCCAGCATTTT. Amino acids: CASSAKVHSNQPQHF.

V usage is TRBV15 and J usage is TRBJ1-3; D is ambiguous. The CDR3 totals 16 residues. Germline assignment: CDR1 LNHNV and CDR2 YYDKDF (reference sequence). Deletions cut 2 bases from V and 0 bases from J, with 11 bases between. The CDR3 sequence is CATSRLKGISGNTIYF. The CDR3 bases are TGTGCCACCAGCAGACTGAAGGGAATCTCTGGAAACACCATATATTTT.

A few counts support this clone. This chain uses TRBV18 with TRBJ1-2; D unclear. In germline, CDR1 is KGHSH, CDR2 LQKENI. V was clipped by 2 bases and J by 3 bases, with 13 bases between them. The CDR3 spans 15 residues. CDR3 in amino acids: CASSPYIQLDYGYTF. The CDR3, as DNA: TGTGCCAGCTCACCATATATACAGCTGGACTATGGCTACACCTTC.

This chain uses TRBV5-1 with TRBJ2-5, with TRBD2 matching 10 bases. Germline-derived CDR1 and CDR2 are SGHRS and YFSETQ. Trimming took 0 bases from V and 0 from J; bases not matched to a gene: 2. The CDR3 is made up of 16 amino acids. The CDR3 loop is CASSLERGGDQETQYF. CDR3 bases: TGCGCCAGCAGCTTGGAGCGGGGGGGTGACCAAGAGACCCAGTACTTC.

In nucleotides, the CDR3 is TGCGCCAGCATGCTGACAGGGGGGAAGAATCAGCCCCAGCATTTT. Protein: CASMLTGGKNQPQHF. The genes are TRBV5-1 and TRBJ1-5, with 9 bases matching TRBD1. J lost 4 bases, V lost 6 bases, and 8 bases had no gene match. The CDR3 consists of 15 residues. Germline CDR1 reads SGHRS; CDR2 reads YFSETQ.

V is TRBV27 and J is TRBJ1-1, with D perhaps matching TRBD1 (6 bases). This CDR3 is 14 amino acids long. Germline assignment: CDR1 MNHEY and CDR2 SMNVEV (reference sequence). Trimming stripped 5 bases from V and 1 base from J, with 11 bases between. CDR3 protein: CASSLLTGNTEAFF. The CDR3 region has the DNA TGTGCCAGCAGTCTTTTGACAGGGAACACTGAAGCTTTCTTT.

This clone was seen a handful of times. The J gene is TRBJ2-3, the V gene TRBV5-5; 9 bases match TRBD2. The CDR3 consists of 16 residues. V lost 2 bases, J lost 4 bases, and 8 bases stayed unmatched. Per germline, CDR1 SGHKS and CDR2 YYEKEE (reference sequence). This chain's CDR3 is CASSFMRGGGADTQYF. The CDR3 region has the DNA TGTGCCAGCAGCTTTATGCGGGGGGGCGGAGCAGATACGCAGTATTTT.

The rearrangement links TRBV7-9 to TRBJ2-5; TRBD2 might be the D (5 bases). The germline V gene has CDR1 SEHNR and CDR2 FQNEAQ (reference sequence). This CDR3 comprises 18 residues. V dropped 5 bases and J dropped 1 base, with 23 bases sitting between them. As DNA, the CDR3 is TGTGCCAGCAGCCCACTCTCTACTAGGCGCTTAGGCCAAGAGACCCAGTACTTC. The encoded protein is CASSPLSTRRLGQETQYF.

CDR3 amino acids: CASSLEAYQETQYF. In DNA, the CDR3 is TGCGCCAGCAGCTTGGAGGCCTACCAAGAGACCCAGTACTTC. The chain links TRBV5-1 to TRBJ2-5; D is undetermined. Germline CDR1 and CDR2: SGHRS and YFSETQ. V was shortened by 0 bases and J by 0 bases, with 6 bases between the two germline ends. This CDR3 spans 14 amino acids. The variable domain in full, completed from reference TRBV5-1 and TRBJ2-5, reads KAGVTQTPRYLIKTRGQQVTLSCSPISGHRSVSWYQQTPGQGLQFLFEYFSETQRNKGNFPGRFSGRQFSNSRSEMNVSTLELGDSALYLCASSLEAYQETQYFGPGTRLLVL.

The chain is built from TRBV29-1 and TRBJ1-3, with D tentatively TRBD1 (5 bases). Germline CDR1 reads SQVTM; CDR2 reads ANQGSEA. With 6 bases removed from V and 0 bases from J, the gap between germline ends came to 12 bases. This CDR3 comprises 14 residues. The chain's CDR3 is CSVAWGSSGNTIYF. CDR3 nucleotide sequence: TGCAGCGTAGCGTGGGGGAGCTCTGGAAACACCATATATTTT.

CDR3 protein: CASSYLGSNQPQHF. The CDR3 DNA reads TGTGCCAGCAGTTACTTGGGGAGCAATCAGCCCCAGCATTTT. V usage is TRBV6-2 or TRBV6-3 and J usage is TRBJ1-5; D uncertain. V lost 1 base and J 1 base, leaving 5 bases between the germline ends. This CDR3 has 14 amino acids. CDR1 is MNHEY, CDR2 SVGEGT, per germline.